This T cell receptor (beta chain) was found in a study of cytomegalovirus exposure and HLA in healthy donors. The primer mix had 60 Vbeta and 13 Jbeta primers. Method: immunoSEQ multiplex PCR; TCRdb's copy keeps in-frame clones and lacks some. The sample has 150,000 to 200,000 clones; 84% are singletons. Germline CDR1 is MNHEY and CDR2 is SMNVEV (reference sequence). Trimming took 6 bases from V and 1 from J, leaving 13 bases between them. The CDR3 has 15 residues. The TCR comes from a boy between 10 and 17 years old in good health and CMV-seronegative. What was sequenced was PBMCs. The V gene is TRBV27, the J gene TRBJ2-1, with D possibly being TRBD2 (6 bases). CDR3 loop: CASRRTRGSYNEQFF. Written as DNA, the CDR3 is TGTGCCAGCAGGCGGACACGGGGGTCCTACAATGAGCAGTTCTTC.